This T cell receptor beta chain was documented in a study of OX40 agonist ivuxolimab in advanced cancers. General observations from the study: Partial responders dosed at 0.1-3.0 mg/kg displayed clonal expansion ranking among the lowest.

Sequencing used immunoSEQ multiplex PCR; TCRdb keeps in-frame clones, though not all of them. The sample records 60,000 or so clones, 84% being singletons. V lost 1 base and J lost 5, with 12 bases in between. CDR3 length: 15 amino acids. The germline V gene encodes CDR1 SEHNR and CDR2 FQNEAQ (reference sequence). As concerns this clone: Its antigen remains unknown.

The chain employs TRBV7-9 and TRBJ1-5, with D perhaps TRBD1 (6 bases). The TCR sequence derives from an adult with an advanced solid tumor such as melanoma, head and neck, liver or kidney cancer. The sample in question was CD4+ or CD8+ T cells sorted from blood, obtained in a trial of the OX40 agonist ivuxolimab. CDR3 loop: CASSLGDRRDQPQHF. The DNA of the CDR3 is TGTGCCAGCAGCTTAGGTGACAGGAGAGATCAGCCCCAGCATTTT.